The source of this TCR beta chain is a study of shared clonotypes between healthy human individuals. CDR3 length: 18 amino acids. Per germline, CDR1 MDHEN and CDR2 SYDVKM. Trimming at V came to 4 bases and at J to 3 bases, leaving 11 bases not matched to a gene. Assay used: immunoSEQ multiplex PCR; TCRdb lists only in-frame clones, some missing. The table lists some 700,000 clones, roughly 88% of them singletons, with about 33% in the top ten. The TCR originated in a man aged 18 to 29 in good health. Some clones in this sample may be carry-over from other donors' samples. The sample taken for sequencing was memory CD8+ T cells from PBMCs. Subset given: CD45RO+ cells pooled with CCR7-negative TemRA cells. The chain recombines TRBV28 with TRBJ2-2; 10 nucleotides line up with TRBD1. CDR3 residues: CASSWDRGPTPDTGELFF. The CDR3 DNA is TGTGCCAGCAGTTGGGACAGGGGCCCAACCCCGGACACCGGGGAGCTGTTTTTT.